These 32 T cell receptor beta chains came from one sample sequenced in a study of cytomegalovirus exposure and HLA in healthy donors. The study ran its PCR with 60 Vbeta and 13 Jbeta primers. Data came from immunoSEQ multiplex PCR; TCRdb stores just in-frame clones and leaves some out. The table includes some 130,000 clones, 60% to 80% detected once. Sequencing input: PBMCs. These receptor sequences come from a female donor in good health and CMV-seronegative.

Only a few counts were recorded for this clone. The chain employs TRBV28 and TRBJ1-6; 10 bases line up with TRBD1. With 4 bases clipped from V and 5 bases from J, the junction kept 2 bases outside the gene matches. The CDR3 sequence is 15 residues long. Germline values: CDR1 MDHEN, CDR2 SYDVKM. The CDR3 here is CASSSGTGDNSPLHF. The CDR3 region has the DNA TGTGCCAGCAGTTCCGGGACAGGGGATAATTCACCCCTCCACTTT. The complete variable domain, with remaining parts taken from reference TRBV28 and TRBJ1-6, reads DVKVTQSSRYLVKRTGEKVFLECVQDMDHENMFWYRQDPGLGLRLIYFSYDVKMKEKGDIPEGYSVSREKKERFSLILESASTNQTSMYLCASSSGTGDNSPLHFGNGTRLTVT.

The chain has TRBV2 and TRBJ2-7; 10 nucleotides line up with TRBD1. The length of the CDR3 is 15 residues. Per germline, CDR1 SNHLY and CDR2 FYNNEI. The J segment lost 6 bases and the V segment lost 2 bases, leaving 7 bases of the junction unmatched. CDR3 nucleotides: TGTGCCAGCAGTGAATCGACAGGGGGCGCGGGCGAGCAGTACTTC. Amino acids: CASSESTGGAGEQYF. Filled out from reference TRBV2 and TRBJ2-7, the complete variable domain reads EPEVTQTPSHQVTQMGQEVILRCVPISNHLYFYWYRQILGQKVEFLVSFYNNEISEKSEIFDDQFSVERPDGSNFTLKIRSTKLEDSAMYFCASSESTGGAGEQYFGPGTRLTVT.

The chain carries TRBV9 and TRBJ2-3; 9 nucleotides match TRBD2. CDR1 and CDR2 (germline): SGDLS, YYNGEE. The V segment lost 3 bases and the J segment 4 bases; nucleotides outside the gene matches: 6. CDR3 length: 15 residues. The CDR3 loop is CASSDSGRTADTQYF. CDR3 in DNA: TGTGCCAGCAGCGATAGCGGGAGAACGGCAGATACGCAGTATTTT.

The J gene is TRBJ1-2, the V gene TRBV28; D gene ambiguous. Germline CDR1 is MDHEN and CDR2 is SYDVKM. Trimming cost V 3 bases and J 7 bases, with 12 bases left between them. The CDR3 consists of 13 residues. The CDR3 nucleotides read TGTGCCAGCAGTTTCCCCCTATTCGGTGGCTACACCTTC. Encoded protein: CASSFPLFGGYTF.

This sequence joins TRBV28 and TRBJ1-1; 8 positions match TRBD1. J gave up 2 bases and V 5 bases, and 10 bases lay outside the gene matches. Per germline, CDR1 MDHEN and CDR2 SYDVKM. The CDR3 is 16 residues long. The CDR3 coding sequence is TGTGCCAGCAGTCCTCTAAGGGACAGGATAAACACTGAAGCTTTCTTT. Its protein product is CASSPLRDRINTEAFF.

The J gene is TRBJ1-1, the V gene TRBV4-2; D ambiguous. Germline loops: CDR1 LGHNA, CDR2 YNFKEQ. CDR3 length: 13 amino acids. The V and J ends lost 1 base and 1 base respectively, with 4 bases between them. The CDR3 is CASSQARNTEAFF. The CDR3 nucleotides are TGTGCCAGCAGCCAAGCCAGGAACACTGAAGCTTTCTTT.

The chain is built from TRBV27 and TRBJ1-5; D uncertain. Germline CDR1 reads MNHEY; CDR2 reads SMNVEV (reference sequence). V gave up 3 bases and J gave up 2 bases, with 8 bases separating them. The CDR3 is 14 residues long. The DNA of the CDR3 is TGTGCCAGCAGTTTTGGAGACGGCAATCAGCCCCAGCATTTT. It translates to CASSFGDGNQPQHF.

The V call is TRBV5-5, the J call TRBJ2-7; 9 nucleotides line up with TRBD2. CDR3 size: 16 residues. Trimming cost V 2 bases and J 1 base; bases outside gene matches: 7. Germline CDR1 SGHKS, CDR2 YYEKEE (reference sequence). The CDR3 nucleotides read TGTGCCAGCAGCTTCCCGGCTAGCGGGGTATCCTACGAGCAGTACTTC. This translates into CASSFPASGVSYEQYF.

The rearrangement joins TRBV28 to TRBJ2-7, with TRBD1 identical over 10 bases. The CDR3 extends over 17 amino acids. After removal of 5 bases from V and 1 base from J, the junction contained 11 bases not matched to a gene. Per germline, CDR1 MDHEN and CDR2 SYDVKM. This CDR3 is CASSPYPGQGGSYEQYF. The DNA of the CDR3 is TGTGCCAGCAGTCCTTACCCCGGACAGGGGGGTTCCTACGAGCAGTACTTC. Full variable domain (outside the CDR3, taken from reference TRBV28 and TRBJ2-7): DVKVTQSSRYLVKRTGEKVFLECVQDMDHENMFWYRQDPGLGLRLIYFSYDVKMKEKGDIPEGYSVSREKKERFSLILESASTNQTSMYLCASSPYPGQGGSYEQYFGPGTRLTVT.

There are a few counts of this clone. The chain employs TRBV6-5 and TRBJ2-1; 11 nucleotides line up with TRBD2. Trimming cost V 7 bases and J 4 bases; bases outside gene matches: 6. This CDR3 contains 15 residues. Germline CDR1 reads MNHEY; CDR2 reads SVGAGI. The CDR3 reads CASTDRLAGYNEQFF. The CDR3 DNA follows: TGTGCCAGCACCGACAGACTAGCGGGGTACAATGAGCAGTTCTTC.

The CDR3 reads CAWSVGEGEQYF. DNA for the CDR3: TGTGCCTGGAGTGTAGGAGAGGGCGAGCAGTACTTC. V and J are TRBV30 and TRBJ2-7; D perhaps matches TRBD2 (5 bases). The CDR3 is made up of 12 amino acids. The germline V gene has CDR1 GTSNPN and CDR2 SVGIG (reference sequence). V shed 0 bases and J shed 6 bases, with 9 bases lying between them.

V and J are TRBV7-9 and TRBJ2-6; D is unclear. Germline CDR1 reads SEHNR; CDR2 reads FQNEAQ (reference sequence). Trimming removed 1 base from V and 1 base from J, with 8 bases in between. The CDR3 has 16 amino acids. The CDR3 region is CASSLGRRSGANVLTF. In DNA, the CDR3 is TGTGCCAGCAGCTTAGGACGGCGGTCTGGGGCCAACGTCCTGACTTTC.

This clone has a single count. The chain recombines TRBV19 with TRBJ1-5; the match to TRBD1 covers 7 bases. Germline CDR1 is LNHDA and CDR2 is SQIVND (reference sequence). The V and J ends lost 3 bases and 6 bases, in that order; junction bases with no gene match: 5. The CDR3 loop spans 14 amino acids. The CDR3 coding sequence is TGTGCCAGTAGTATGGGACAGTCGGGTCAGCCCCAGCATTTT. This codes for CASSMGQSGQPQHF.

The chain has TRBV5-4 and TRBJ1-5, with TRBD1 matching 7 bases. The germline V gene encodes CDR1 SGHNT and CDR2 YYREEE (reference sequence). CDR3 length: 15 amino acids. Unmatched junction bases numbered 5, after V lost 4 bases and J lost 1 base. CDR3 nucleotides: TGTGCCAGCAGCGTAGGGGGCGCGAGCAATCAGCCCCAGCATTTT. It yields the protein CASSVGGASNQPQHF.

The chain has TRBV4-1 and TRBJ1-4; D gene unclear. The CDR3 has 12 residues. The germline V gene has CDR1 MGHRA and CDR2 YSYEKL. The ends were cut back, 0 bases at V and 10 bases at J, with 6 bases in the middle. CDR3 bases: TGCGCCAGCAGCCAAGATTGGAGAAAACTGTTTTTT. Translated, it gives CASSQDWRKLFF.

The chain couples TRBV9 to TRBJ1-1; 9 nucleotides align to TRBD1. Unmatched junction bases numbered 12, after V lost 3 bases and J lost 6 bases. Germline V CDR1 and CDR2: SGDLS, YYNGEE. The CDR3 loop spans 16 amino acids. CDR3 sequence (DNA): TGTGCCAGCAGCGCAACCGGGACAGGGAGTATTCCTGAAGCTTTCTTT. It codes for CASSATGTGSIPEAFF.

V usage is TRBV29-1 and J usage is TRBJ2-7; the D gene is possibly TRBD1 (7 bases). Germline V gives CDR1 SQVTM, CDR2 ANQGSEA. There are 14 residues in the CDR3. V lost 2 bases and J 3 bases, leaving 14 bases between the germline ends. The CDR3 coding sequence is TGCAGCGTTGAAACAGGGGACTTTAGCTACGAGCAGTACTTC. This gives the protein CSVETGDFSYEQYF.

The chain carries TRBV7-2 and TRBJ1-2; a weak D match, TRBD1 (6 bases). Germline CDR1 SGHTA, CDR2 FQGNSA. The CDR3 extends over 13 amino acids. Trimming left V 5 bases short and J 4 bases short, with 11 bases between. CDR3 amino acids: CASSPPGAYGYTF. The CDR3 coding sequence is TGTGCCAGCAGCCCGCCAGGGGCCTATGGCTACACCTTC.

This clone was seen a handful of times. The rearrangement joins TRBV25-1 to TRBJ2-5, with D possibly matching TRBD1 (6 bases). V gave up 6 bases and J gave up 1 base, with 12 bases separating them. Germline V CDR1 and CDR2: MGHDK, SYGVNS. The CDR3 consists of 14 residues. The CDR3 sequence: CASSRGQPQETQYF. CDR3 nucleotide sequence: TGTGCCAGCAGCCGAGGACAGCCCCAAGAGACCCAGTACTTC.

This clone was counted a single time. This chain connects TRBV6-5 to TRBJ2-1; no firm D call. This CDR3 has 13 amino acids. V was clipped by 0 bases and J by 4 bases, with 4 bases between them. Germline V gives CDR1 MNHEY, CDR2 SVGAGI. The CDR3 nucleotides are TGTGCCAGCAGTTACTCTAATTACAATGAGCAGTTCTTC. Protein sequence: CASSYSNYNEQFF.

The genes are TRBV7-2 and TRBJ2-2; tentatively, D is TRBD1 (5 bases). Trimming stripped 1 base from V and 4 bases from J, with 10 bases between. The CDR3 spans 15 residues. CDR1 is SGHTA and CDR2 is FQGNSA in the germline V gene. This CDR3 is CASSLVGAVTGELFF. CDR3 DNA: TGTGCCAGCAGCTTAGTAGGGGCGGTCACCGGGGAGCTGTTTTTT.

This clone was seen a few times. V gene TRBV2 combines with J gene TRBJ2-3; unclear D gene. V was pared by 6 bases and J by 0 bases, with 10 bases between. This CDR3 contains 14 residues. Germline V gives CDR1 SNHLY, CDR2 FYNNEI. The CDR3 nucleotides read TGTGCCAGCAGGTACAGTTATAGCACAGATACGCAGTATTTT. Protein product: CASRYSYSTDTQYF.

The V call is TRBV4-2, the J call TRBJ2-7, with 9 bases fitting TRBD1. In germline, CDR1 is LGHNA, CDR2 YNFKEQ. V lost 0 bases, J lost 3 bases, and 3 bases stayed unmatched. There are 15 residues in the CDR3. In nucleotides, the CDR3 is TGTGCCAGCAGCCAAGAAGGGGACAGGGTCTACGAGCAGTACTTC. Protein sequence: CASSQEGDRVYEQYF.

The V call is TRBV6-4, the J call TRBJ2-3; 9 nucleotides line up with TRBD2. The germline V gene encodes CDR1 MRHNA and CDR2 SNTAGT. Unmatched junction bases numbered 2, after V lost 2 bases and J lost 2 bases. This CDR3 has 15 amino acids. This CDR3 reads CASSDTSGHTDTQYF. The CDR3 DNA reads as TGTGCCAGCAGTGACACTAGCGGGCACACAGATACGCAGTATTTT.

This clone has just one count. The rearrangement joins TRBV7-2 to TRBJ2-7; TRBD2 might be the D (6 bases). Germline values: CDR1 SGHTA, CDR2 FQGNSA. CDR3 size: 15 residues. Trimming removed 3 bases at V and 2 bases at J, with 14 bases between. Here the CDR3 reads CASSFRGSGPYEQYF. DNA for the CDR3: TGTGCCAGCAGCTTTCGGGGGTCAGGCCCCTACGAGCAGTACTTC.

About this clone itself: Germline and junction disagree at one end, which may indicate a read error. This chain joins TRBV7-9 and TRBJ2-3, with D tentatively TRBD2 (6 bases). Germline V gene lookup returns CDR1 SEHNR and CDR2 FQNEAQ (reference sequence). The CDR3 consists of 16 residues. The CDR3 nucleotides are TGTTCCAGCACCCCTCCTAGCGCCTTTAGCACAGATACGCAGTATTTT. Translating gives CSSTPPSAFSTDTQYF.

This clone occurred once. The chain couples TRBV5-1 to TRBJ2-6, with D tentatively TRBD1 (6 bases). This CDR3 spans 13 amino acids. V gave up 7 bases and J gave up 4 bases, with 9 bases separating them. Germline values: CDR1 SGHRS, CDR2 YFSETQ. The CDR3 reads CASRTDGANVLTF. CDR3 in DNA: TGCGCCAGCCGGACAGACGGGGCCAACGTCCTGACTTTC.

The V call is TRBV28, the J call TRBJ1-3; no clear D. This CDR3 is 15 amino acids long. The germline CDR1 and CDR2 sequences are MDHEN and SYDVKM. V lost 5 bases to trimming and J lost 2 bases, with 13 bases between them. CDR3 coding DNA: TGTGCCAGCAGTCCCCCCCGGGGAACTGGAAACACCATATATTTT. Its translation is CASSPPRGTGNTIYF.

The rearrangement links TRBV4-3 to TRBJ2-7, with 10 positions matching TRBD1. Germline V CDR1 and CDR2: LGHNA, YSLEER. The V segment lost 2 bases and the J segment 0 bases; nucleotides outside the gene matches: 4. The length of the CDR3 is 16 residues. CDR3 nucleotide sequence: TGCGCCAGCAGCCAAACCGGGACAGGGGCCTCCTACGAGCAGTACTTC. Translating it yields CASSQTGTGASYEQYF.

Details on this clone: Other DNA sequences in the sample encode the same CDR3. The genes are TRBV19 and TRBJ1-5, with 9 bases aligning to TRBD1. From germline, CDR1 is LNHDA and CDR2 SQIVND (reference sequence). This CDR3 is built from 13 residues. Trimming cost V 4 bases and J 5 bases; bases outside gene matches: 0. The CDR3 region is CASSRQGDQPQHF. CDR3 coding DNA: TGTGCCAGTAGTAGACAGGGGGATCAGCCCCAGCATTTT.

This clone was recorded a few times. V usage is TRBV10-3 and J usage is TRBJ2-5; no firm D call. The CDR3 is 14 amino acids. V lost 0 bases and J 5 bases, leaving 10 bases between the germline ends. Germline-derived CDR1 and CDR2 are ENHRY and SYGVKD. The CDR3 DNA follows: TGTGCCATCAGTGAGTCGACTGGGTTGGAGACCCAGTACTTC. Translated: CAISESTGLETQYF.

Here the CDR3 reads CASTPGGDRGAMNTEAFF. DNA for the CDR3: TGTGCCAGCACCCCTGGAGGGGACAGGGGTGCAATGAACACTGAAGCTTTCTTT. This chain connects TRBV9 to TRBJ1-1; TRBD1 agrees at 10 bases. This CDR3 has 18 residues. J gave up 0 bases and V 6 bases, and 14 bases lay outside the gene matches. CDR1 and CDR2 (germline): SGDLS, YYNGEE.